Given below is one T cell receptor (beta chain) in context. As yet, its antigen is unknown. The data are from a study of T-cell reconstitution after alpha-beta-depleted transplantation in children. V was pared by 2 bases and J by 6 bases, with 14 bases between. The CDR3 contains 14 residues. The germline V gene has CDR1 SSHAT and CDR2 FNYEAQ (reference sequence). Regarding the study as a whole: T-cell numbers and diversity one year post-transplant derived largely from freshly generated T cells. After transplant, at about two months, alpha-beta T cells were reportedly derived from several hundred expanded graft clones.

Unique molecular identifiers were incorporated during preparation of the TCRbeta library. Via MiXCR, TCRdb re-called the PCR reads, giving one row per CDR3 protein. The sample has about 580,000 distinct CDR3 sequences; roughly 24% are singletons. Sequences were derived from PBMCs, mostly from graft donor cells, sampled 360 days after TCRalphabeta/CD19-depleted stem cell transplant. The source of this sequence is a boy in the first two years of life who had a stem cell transplant for acute myeloid leukemia, so the T cells may come from the graft donor. The chain couples TRBV7-7 to TRBJ2-7, with a weak D call TRBD1 (5 bases). The DNA for the CDR3 is TGTGCCAGCAGCTTAATGGCAGGACATGCCGAGCAGTACTTC. Its protein product is CASSLMAGHAEQYF. Supplemented by reference TRBV7-7 and TRBJ2-7, the full variable domain reads GAGVSQSPRYKVTKRGQDVTLRCDPISSHATLYWYQQALGQGPEFLTYFNYEAQPDKSGLPSDRFSAERPEGSISTLTIQRTEQRDSAMYRCASSLMAGHAEQYFGPGTRLTVT.